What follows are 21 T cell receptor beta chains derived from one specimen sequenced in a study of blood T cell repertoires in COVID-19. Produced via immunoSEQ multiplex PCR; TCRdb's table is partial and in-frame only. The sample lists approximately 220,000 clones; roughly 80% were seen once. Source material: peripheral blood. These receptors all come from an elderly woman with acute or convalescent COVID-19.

This CDR3 reads CASSDTGLAGTDTQYF. The CDR3 region has the DNA TGTGCCAGCAGTGATACCGGACTAGCGGGCACAGATACGCAGTATTTT. The rearrangement uses TRBV6-1 and TRBJ2-3, with 10 bases lining up with TRBD2. The CDR3 has 16 residues. Trimming took 3 bases from V and 1 from J; bases not matched to a gene: 4. Germline V gene lookup returns CDR1 MNHNS and CDR2 SASEGT.

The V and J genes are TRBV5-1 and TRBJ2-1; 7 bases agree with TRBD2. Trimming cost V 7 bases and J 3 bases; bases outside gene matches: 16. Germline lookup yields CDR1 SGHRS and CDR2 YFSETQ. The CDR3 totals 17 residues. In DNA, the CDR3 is TGCGCCAGCGCTTGGGGAGCGGGGCCGAAAGGCTACAATGAGCAGTTCTTC. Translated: CASAWGAGPKGYNEQFF.

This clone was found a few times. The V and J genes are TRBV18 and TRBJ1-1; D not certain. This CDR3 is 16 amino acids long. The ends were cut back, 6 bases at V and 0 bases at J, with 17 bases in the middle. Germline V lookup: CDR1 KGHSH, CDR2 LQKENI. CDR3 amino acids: CASSTRVEPLNTEAFF. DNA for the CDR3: TGTGCCAGCTCTACCCGGGTGGAACCTTTGAACACTGAAGCTTTCTTT.

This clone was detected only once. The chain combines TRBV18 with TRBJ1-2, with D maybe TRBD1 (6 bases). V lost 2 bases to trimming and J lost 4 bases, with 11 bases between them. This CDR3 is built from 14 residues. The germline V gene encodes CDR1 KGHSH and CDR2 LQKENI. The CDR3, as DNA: TGTGCCAGCTCACCAACAGGGAGTAGCTATGGCTACACCTTC. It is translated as CASSPTGSSYGYTF.

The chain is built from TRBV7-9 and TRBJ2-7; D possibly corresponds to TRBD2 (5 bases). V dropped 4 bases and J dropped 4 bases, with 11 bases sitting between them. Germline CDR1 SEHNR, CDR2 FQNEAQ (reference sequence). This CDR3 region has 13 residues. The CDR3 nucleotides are TGTGCCAGCAGCTCGCCGTCGGGATACGAGCAGTACTTC. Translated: CASSSPSGYEQYF.

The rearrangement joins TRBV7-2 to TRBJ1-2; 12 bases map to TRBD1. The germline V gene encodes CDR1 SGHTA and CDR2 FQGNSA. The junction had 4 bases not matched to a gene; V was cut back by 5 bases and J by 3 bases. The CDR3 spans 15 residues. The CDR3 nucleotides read TGTGCCAGCAGCACCGGGACAGGGGGCTACTATGGCTACACCTTC. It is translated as CASSTGTGGYYGYTF.

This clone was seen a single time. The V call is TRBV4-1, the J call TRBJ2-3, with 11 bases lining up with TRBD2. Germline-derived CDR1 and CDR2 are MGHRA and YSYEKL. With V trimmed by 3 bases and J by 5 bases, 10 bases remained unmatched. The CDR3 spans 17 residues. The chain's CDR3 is CASSHLLAGGGGDTQYF. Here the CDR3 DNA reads TGCGCCAGCAGCCACCTCCTAGCGGGAGGCGGGGGAGATACGCAGTATTTT.

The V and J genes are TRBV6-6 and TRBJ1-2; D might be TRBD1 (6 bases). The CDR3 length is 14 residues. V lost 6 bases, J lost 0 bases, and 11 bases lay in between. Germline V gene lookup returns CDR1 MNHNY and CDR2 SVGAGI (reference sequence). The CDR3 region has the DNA TGTGCCAGCAGCCGGGGACAAACTAACTATGGCTACACCTTC. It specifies CASSRGQTNYGYTF.

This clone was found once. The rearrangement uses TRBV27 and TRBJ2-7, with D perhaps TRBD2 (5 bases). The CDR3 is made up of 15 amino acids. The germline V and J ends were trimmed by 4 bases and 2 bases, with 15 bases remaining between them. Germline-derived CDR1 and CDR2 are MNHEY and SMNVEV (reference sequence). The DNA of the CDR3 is TGTGCCAGCAGTTCACCGAGGAGGAGCACCTACGAGCAGTACTTC. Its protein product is CASSSPRRSTYEQYF.

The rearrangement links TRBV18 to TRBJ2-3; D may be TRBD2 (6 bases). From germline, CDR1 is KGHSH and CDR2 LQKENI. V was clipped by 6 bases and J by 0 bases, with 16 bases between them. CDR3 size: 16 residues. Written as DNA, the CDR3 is TGTGCCAGCTCCCTTACGGACGGGACTAGCACAGATACGCAGTATTTT. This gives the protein CASSLTDGTSTDTQYF. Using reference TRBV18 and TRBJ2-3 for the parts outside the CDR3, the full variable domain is NAGVMQNPRHLVRRRGQEARLRCSPMKGHSHVYWYRQLPEEGLKFMVYLQKENIIDESGMPKERFSAEFPKEGPSILRIQQVVRGDSAAYFCASSLTDGTSTDTQYFGPGTRLTVL.

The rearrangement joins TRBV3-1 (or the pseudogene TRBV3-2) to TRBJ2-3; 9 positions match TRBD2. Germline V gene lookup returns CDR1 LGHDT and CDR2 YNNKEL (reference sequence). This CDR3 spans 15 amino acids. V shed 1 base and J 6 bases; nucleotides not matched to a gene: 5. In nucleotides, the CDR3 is TGTGCCAGCAGCCAAGTAATGCTAGCGGGGGATACGCAGTATTTT. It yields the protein CASSQVMLAGDTQYF.

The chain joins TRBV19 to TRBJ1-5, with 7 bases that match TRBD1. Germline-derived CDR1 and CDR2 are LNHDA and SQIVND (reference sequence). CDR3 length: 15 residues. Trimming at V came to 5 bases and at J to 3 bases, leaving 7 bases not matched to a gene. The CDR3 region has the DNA TGTGCCAGTAGTTTGGACAGGAGTATCAATCAGCCCCAGCATTTT. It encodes CASSLDRSINQPQHF. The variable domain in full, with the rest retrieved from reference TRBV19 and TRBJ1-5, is DGGITQSPKYLFRKEGQNVTLSCEQNLNHDAMYWYRQDPGQGLRLIYYSQIVNDFQKGDIAEGYSVSREKKESFPLTVTSAQKNPTAFYLCASSLDRSINQPQHFGDGTRLSIL.

The CDR3 region is CASNHGQSENSPLHF. Here the CDR3 DNA reads TGTGCCAGCAACCACGGACAGTCAGAGAATTCACCCCTCCACTTT. The genes are TRBV6-5 and TRBJ1-6; TRBD1 is a possible D gene (6 bases). Per germline, CDR1 MNHEY and CDR2 SVGAGI. This CDR3 spans 15 amino acids. Trimming took 7 bases from V and 7 from J, leaving 17 bases between them.

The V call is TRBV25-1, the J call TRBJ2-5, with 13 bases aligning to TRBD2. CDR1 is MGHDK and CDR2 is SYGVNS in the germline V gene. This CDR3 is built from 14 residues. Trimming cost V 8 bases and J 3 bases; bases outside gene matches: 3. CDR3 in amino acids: CASRTSGGKETQYF. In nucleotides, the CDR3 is TGTGCCAGCCGGACTAGCGGGGGAAAAGAGACCCAGTACTTC.

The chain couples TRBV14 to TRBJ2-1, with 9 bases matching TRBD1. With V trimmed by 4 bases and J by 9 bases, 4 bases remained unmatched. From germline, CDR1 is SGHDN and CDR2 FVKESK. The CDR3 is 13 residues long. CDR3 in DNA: TGTGCCAGCAGCCCACAGGGGGCTATTGAGCAGTTCTTC. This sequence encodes CASSPQGAIEQFF. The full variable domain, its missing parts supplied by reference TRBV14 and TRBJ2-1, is EAGVTQFPSHSVIEKGQTVTLRCDPISGHDNLYWYRRVMGKEIKFLLHFVKESKQDESGMPNNRFLAERTGGTYSTLKVQPAELEDSGVYFCASSPQGAIEQFFGPGTRLTVL.

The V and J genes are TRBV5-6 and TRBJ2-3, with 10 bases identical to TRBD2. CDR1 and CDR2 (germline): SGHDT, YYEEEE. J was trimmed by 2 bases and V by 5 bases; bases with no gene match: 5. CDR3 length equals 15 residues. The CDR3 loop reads CASSPGTSATDTQYF. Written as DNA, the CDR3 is TGTGCCAGCAGTCCCGGGACTAGCGCCACAGATACGCAGTATTTT.

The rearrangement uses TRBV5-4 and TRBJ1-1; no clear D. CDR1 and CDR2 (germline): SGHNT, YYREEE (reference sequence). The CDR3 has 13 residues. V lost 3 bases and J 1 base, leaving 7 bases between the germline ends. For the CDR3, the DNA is TGTGCCAGCAGCTATGAGTCGAACACTGAAGCTTTCTTT. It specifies CASSYESNTEAFF. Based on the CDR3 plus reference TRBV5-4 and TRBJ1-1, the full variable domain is ETGVTQSPTHLIKTRGQQVTLRCSSQSGHNTVSWYQQALGQGPQFIFQYYREEENGRGNFPPRFSGLQFPNYSSELNVNALELDDSALYLCASSYESNTEAFFGQGTRLTVV.

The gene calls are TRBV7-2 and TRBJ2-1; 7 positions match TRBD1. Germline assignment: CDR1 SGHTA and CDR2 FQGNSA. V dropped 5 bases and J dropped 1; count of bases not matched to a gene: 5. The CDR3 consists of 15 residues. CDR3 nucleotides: TGTGCCAGCAGCCAGGGACAGATATCCTACAATGAGCAGTTCTTC. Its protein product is CASSQGQISYNEQFF.

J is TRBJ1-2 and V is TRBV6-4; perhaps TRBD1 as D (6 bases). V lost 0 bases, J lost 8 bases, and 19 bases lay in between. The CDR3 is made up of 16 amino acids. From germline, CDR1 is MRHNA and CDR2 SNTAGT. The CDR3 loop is CASSDSRQGTYRGYTF. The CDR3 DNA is TGTGCCAGCAGTGACTCGCGCCAGGGGACCTATAGGGGCTACACCTTC.

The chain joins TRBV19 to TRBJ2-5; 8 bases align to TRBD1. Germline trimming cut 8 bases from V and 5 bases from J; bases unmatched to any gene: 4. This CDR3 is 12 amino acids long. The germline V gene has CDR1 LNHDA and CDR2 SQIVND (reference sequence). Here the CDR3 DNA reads TGTGCCAGTGGCAGGGGGCAGGAGACCCAGTACTTC. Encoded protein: CASGRGQETQYF.

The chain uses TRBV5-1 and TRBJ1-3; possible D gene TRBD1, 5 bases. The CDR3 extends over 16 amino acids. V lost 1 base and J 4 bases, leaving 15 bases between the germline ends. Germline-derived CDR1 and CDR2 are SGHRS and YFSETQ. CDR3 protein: CASSLSGGTSGNTIYF. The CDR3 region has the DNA TGCGCCAGCAGCTTGTCGGGGGGAACTTCCGGAAACACCATATATTTT.